Below are 11 T cell receptor beta chains sequenced from a single sample in a study of cytomegalovirus exposure and HLA in healthy donors. Profiled with immunoSEQ multiplex PCR; TCRdb holds only in-frame clones, not every one. There are some 100,000 clones in the sample; about nine tenths occur only once, and less than 2.5% lies in the top ten. Sequencing was done on a sample of PBMCs. The receptors shown here come from a woman aged 18-35 years in good health and CMV-seronegative.

V usage is TRBV19 and J usage is TRBJ1-5, with a possible D match to TRBD1 (5 bases). Per the germline V gene, CDR1 is LNHDA and CDR2 is SQIVND (reference sequence). This CDR3 comprises 16 residues. The V end lost 0 bases, the J end lost 7 bases, and 16 bases lay between the germline ends. The DNA for the CDR3 is TGTGCCAGTAGTATAGAAAACAGGCCCCGACGACAGCCCCAGCATTTT. Protein: CASSIENRPRRQPQHF.

J is TRBJ2-3 and V is TRBV19, with 7 bases that match TRBD1. This CDR3 contains 13 residues. The germline V gene encodes CDR1 LNHDA and CDR2 SQIVND (reference sequence). The V segment lost 7 bases and the J segment 5 bases; nucleotides outside the gene matches: 6. The CDR3 DNA sequence: TGTGCCAGTAACGACAGGGCGAGAGATACGCAGTATTTT. It codes for CASNDRARDTQYF.

The chain uses TRBV7-2 and TRBJ2-3; TRBD2 might be the D (5 bases). CDR3 length: 15 amino acids. Germline V CDR1 and CDR2: SGHTA, FQGNSA. Trimming cost V 5 bases and J 2 bases, with 14 bases left between them. The CDR3 nucleotides are TGTGCCAGCAGCCCTCGGGCTAGCCCCACAGATACGCAGTATTTT. This sequence encodes CASSPRASPTDTQYF.

V gene TRBV4-3 combines with J gene TRBJ2-7; D is possibly TRBD1 (7 bases). Germline CDR1 LGHNA, CDR2 YSLEER. V gave up 4 bases and J gave up 0 bases, with 10 bases separating them. CDR3 length equals 14 residues. CDR3 coding DNA: TGCGCCAGCAGCCGCGGGACAGCCTCCTACGAGCAGTACTTC. Protein product: CASSRGTASYEQYF.

J is TRBJ2-5 and V is TRBV5-1; D gene unclear. This CDR3 is 17 amino acids long. Trimming removed 0 bases from V and 1 base from J, with 16 bases in between. Per germline, CDR1 SGHRS and CDR2 YFSETQ. The CDR3 bases are TGCGCCAGCAGCTTGGCCGTTAGATCCCGATCCCAAGAGACCCAGTACTTC. Protein sequence: CASSLAVRSRSQETQYF.

The rearrangement joins TRBV25-1 to TRBJ2-5; 9 bases are shared with TRBD1. V was clipped by 4 bases and J by 5 bases; unmatched bases: 5. The CDR3 length is 14 residues. Looked up from germline, CDR1 is MGHDK and CDR2 is SYGVNS. The CDR3, as DNA: TGTGCCAGCAGTGTCAACAGGGGGCTGGAGACCCAGTACTTC. As protein: CASSVNRGLETQYF.

The V call is TRBV7-9, the J call TRBJ1-6; 7 positions agree with TRBD1. The V gene end was trimmed by 2 bases and the J gene end by 10 bases; junction bases not matched to a gene: 11. This CDR3 comprises 16 residues. Germline-derived CDR1 and CDR2 are SEHNR and FQNEAQ (reference sequence). CDR3 amino acids: CASSLSATGLESPLHF. As DNA, the CDR3 is TGTGCCAGCAGCTTATCGGCGACAGGGTTAGAGTCACCCCTCCACTTT.

The CDR3, as DNA: TGTGCCAGCAGCGGAGACAGGGGGAACATTCAGTACTTC. Encoded protein: CASSGDRGNIQYF. This chain uses TRBV21-1 with TRBJ2-4; TRBD1 reflects the table's D call only, with no check against the DNA. TRBV21-1 is termed a pseudogene. This CDR3 has 13 amino acids.

This chain's CDR3 is CASSTAGTVYEQYF. CDR3 DNA sequence: TGTGCCAGCAGTACCGCCGGGACAGTCTACGAGCAGTACTTC. J is TRBJ2-7 and V is TRBV28; 7 bases agree with TRBD1. Germline V CDR1 and CDR2: MDHEN, SYDVKM. The CDR3 has 14 amino acids. V lost 5 bases and J lost 3; bases outside the gene matches: 7.

The J gene is TRBJ1-2, the V gene TRBV7-9; D not certain. The CDR3 consists of 11 residues. In germline, CDR1 is SEHNR, CDR2 FQNEAQ (reference sequence). V gave up 5 bases and J gave up 8 bases, with 9 bases separating them. CDR3 DNA sequence: TGTGCCAGCAGCCCTAGTGGGGGCTACACCTTC. The encoded protein is CASSPSGGYTF.

V gene TRBV29-1 combines with J gene TRBJ1-2; D possibly corresponds to TRBD1 (5 bases). V lost 0 bases and J lost 1, with 6 bases in between. Germline V gene sequence: CDR1 SQVTM, CDR2 ANQGSEA. The CDR3 length is 13 residues. The CDR3 DNA follows: TGCAGCGTTGAAGATCAGGGTAACTATGGCTACACCTTC. As protein: CSVEDQGNYGYTF. The entire variable domain, with the rest obtained from reference TRBV29-1 and TRBJ1-2, is as follows: SAVISQKPSRDICQRGTSLTIQCQVDSQVTMMFWYRQQPGQSLTLIATANQGSEATYESGFVIDKFPISRPNLTFSTLTVSNMSPEDSSIYLCSVEDQGNYGYTFGSGTRLTVV.